This T cell receptor (beta chain) stems from a study of beta chain features in type 1 diabetes. Looking at the study overall: The samples had 100 million to 140 million sorted cells examined in all.

Study results and limitations: PCR could preferentially amplify shorter templates, alike in patients and controls.

The whole isolated RNA underwent reverse transcription, so sequencing captured expressed TCRB transcripts. Sequencing was performed with immunoSEQ multiplex PCR; in TCRdb, only in-frame clones are kept and a portion is missing. In the table there are under 950,000 clones, 17% of which are singletons. Per the germline V gene, CDR1 is SGHNT and CDR2 is YYREEE (reference sequence). V was clipped by 1 base and J by 1 base; unmatched bases: 1. This CDR3 is 15 amino acids long. Sorting that relied on CD45RO/CCR7/CD25/CD127/CD95/CD27 yielded CD4+ naive, central memory, regulatory and stem cell-like memory cells. Comments on this clone: Its matching antigen is unknown.

Sequenced input: naive CD4+ T cells from blood. This chain uses TRBV5-4 with TRBJ2-3, with TRBD2 matching 9 bases. The receptor's source is a woman between 18 and 29 years old in good health. The DNA for the CDR3 is TGTGCCAGCAGCTTGTTAGCGGGAGGCACAGATACGCAGTATTTT. As protein: CASSLLAGGTDTQYF. Full variable domain (missing parts from reference TRBV5-4 and TRBJ2-3): ETGVTQSPTHLIKTRGQQVTLRCSSQSGHNTVSWYQQALGQGPQFIFQYYREEENGRGNFPPRFSGLQFPNYSSELNVNALELDDSALYLCASSLLAGGTDTQYFGPGTRLTVL.